One and the same sample provided the 5 T cell receptor beta chains below, sequenced in a study of shared clonotypes between healthy human individuals. TCRdb's table, derived via immunoSEQ multiplex PCR, lists solely in-frame clones and lacks some. The data show some 2 million clones, roughly 95% seen once. The sample taken for sequencing was naive CD4+ T cells sorted from blood. Subset given: CD45RA+ positively selected. These receptors came from a man in his late teens or twenties in good health.

J is TRBJ2-2 and V is TRBV10-3; 10 bases map to TRBD1. The ends lost 4 bases at V and 7 bases at J; junction bases unmatched: 6. This CDR3 region has 15 residues. The germline CDR1 and CDR2 sequences are ENHRY and SYGVKD. The CDR3 DNA sequence: TGTGCCATCAGTGCCGGGACAGGGGATAACGGGGAGCTGTTTTTT. It yields the protein CAISAGTGDNGELFF.

The V call is TRBV9, the J call TRBJ2-1, with D possibly matching TRBD2 (6 bases). Trimming cost V 3 bases and J 9 bases, with 10 bases left between them. Germline loops: CDR1 SGDLS, CDR2 YYNGEE. This CDR3 contains 12 residues. As DNA, the CDR3 is TGTGCCAGCAGCGCGACTAGTGTTGAGCAGTTCTTC. Its translation is CASSATSVEQFF.

The rearrangement links TRBV2 to TRBJ1-1; D perhaps matches TRBD1 (5 bases). Germline loops: CDR1 SNHLY, CDR2 FYNNEI. The CDR3 has 14 amino acids. The germline V and J ends were trimmed by 5 bases and 8 bases, with 18 bases remaining between them. DNA for the CDR3: TGTGCCAGCAGTATACCGGGACTTCAAGCAGAAGCTTTCTTT. It yields the protein CASSIPGLQAEAFF.

This clone showed up just once. CDR3 loop: CASSQSSEKLFF. CDR3 coding DNA: TGCGCCAGCAGCCAGTCGTCCGAAAAACTGTTTTTT. The chain couples TRBV4-1 to TRBJ1-4, with unresolved D. Germline V CDR1 and CDR2: MGHRA, YSYEKL. This CDR3 has 12 amino acids. V dropped 3 bases and J dropped 8 bases, with 7 bases sitting between them.

The CDR3 DNA reads as TGCGCCAGCTTCCTCGGGACAGGGGGTGGCTACACCTTC. Translated: CASFLGTGGGYTF. The gene calls are TRBV10-2 and TRBJ1-2; TRBD1 aligns across 11 bases. Germline V CDR1 and CDR2: WSHSY, SAAADI. This CDR3 comprises 13 residues. V lost 8 bases to trimming and J lost 7 bases; unmatched junction nucleotides: 6.